This T cell receptor beta chain originates from a study of cytomegalovirus exposure and HLA in healthy donors. Notes on the study in general: With later analysis, a missense DCLRE1C variant became linked to TCR beta V- and J-gene trimming.

Primers included in the PCR were 60 Vbeta and 13 Jbeta primers. Profiled with immunoSEQ multiplex PCR; TCRdb holds only in-frame clones, not every one. Of around 70,000 clones listed, 72% were seen once; the top ten hold 4.9%. About this clone itself: Its antigen is undetermined.

V lost 6 bases and J 0 bases, leaving 15 bases between the germline ends. The CDR3 loop spans 16 amino acids. CDR1 and CDR2 from the germline V gene are LNHDA and SQIVND (reference sequence). The specimen sequenced was PBMCs. This chain connects TRBV19 to TRBJ1-3, with D perhaps matching TRBD1 (5 bases). The TCR sequence derives from a man in his 60s in good health and CMV-seropositive. This chain's CDR3 is CASSKPQGTSGNTIYF. The DNA of the CDR3 is TGTGCCAGTAGCAAGCCTCAGGGCACCTCTGGAAACACCATATATTTT.